This TCR beta chain emerged from a study of T-cell reconstitution after alpha-beta-depleted transplantation in children. Preparation of the TCRbeta library involved a method that used unique molecular identifiers. One entry per CDR3 protein results from TCRdb running MiXCR on the PCR reads. The sample has 600,000 to 700,000 distinct CDR3 sequences, around 16% seen once; the top ten hold approximately 1.1%. With 6 bases clipped from V and 11 bases from J, the junction kept 12 bases outside the gene matches. CDR1 MGHDK and CDR2 SYGVNS come from the germline V gene. CDR3 length: 13 residues. This TCR derives from a human donor who donated a stem cell graft to a child with acute myeloid leukemia. The sample here was PBMCs from the stem cell graft donor, taken from the stem cell graft. The chain employs TRBV25-1 and TRBJ1-1; 7 bases line up with TRBD1. The CDR3 reads CASSELLTGRAFF. The CDR3 nucleotides read TGTGCCAGCAGCGAACTGCTGACAGGGAGGGCTTTCTTT.